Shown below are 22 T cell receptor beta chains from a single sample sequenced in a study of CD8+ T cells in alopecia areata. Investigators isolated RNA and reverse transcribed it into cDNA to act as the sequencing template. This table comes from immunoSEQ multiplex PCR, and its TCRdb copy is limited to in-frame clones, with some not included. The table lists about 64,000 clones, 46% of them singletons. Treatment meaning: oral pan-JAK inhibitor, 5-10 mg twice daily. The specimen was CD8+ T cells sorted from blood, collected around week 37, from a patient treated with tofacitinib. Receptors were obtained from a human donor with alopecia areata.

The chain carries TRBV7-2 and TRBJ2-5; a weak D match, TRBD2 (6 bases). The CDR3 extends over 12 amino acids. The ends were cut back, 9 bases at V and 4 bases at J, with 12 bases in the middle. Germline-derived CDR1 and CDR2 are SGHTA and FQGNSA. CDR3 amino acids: CASSFGGETQYF. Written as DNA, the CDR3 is TGTGCCAGTTCGTTCGGGGGAGAGACCCAGTACTTC.

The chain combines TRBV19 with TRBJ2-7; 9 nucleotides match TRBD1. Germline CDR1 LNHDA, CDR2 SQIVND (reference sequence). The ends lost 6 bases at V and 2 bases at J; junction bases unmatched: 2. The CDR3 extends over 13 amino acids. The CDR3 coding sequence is TGTGCCAGTAGCAACAGGGGGCCCTACGAGCAGTACTTC. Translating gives CASSNRGPYEQYF.

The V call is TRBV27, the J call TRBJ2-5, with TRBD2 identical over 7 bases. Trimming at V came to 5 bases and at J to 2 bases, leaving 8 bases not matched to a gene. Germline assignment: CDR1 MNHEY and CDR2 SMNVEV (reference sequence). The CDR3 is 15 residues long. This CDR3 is CASSPRRGGQETQYF. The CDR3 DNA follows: TGTGCCAGCAGTCCCCGCCGGGGAGGGCAAGAGACCCAGTACTTC.

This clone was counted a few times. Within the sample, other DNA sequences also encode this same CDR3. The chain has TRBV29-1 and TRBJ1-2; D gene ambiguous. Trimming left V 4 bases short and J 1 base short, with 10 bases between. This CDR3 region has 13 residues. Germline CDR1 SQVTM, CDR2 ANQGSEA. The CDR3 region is CSVVGGDNYGYTF. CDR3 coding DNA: TGCAGCGTTGTCGGAGGAGATAACTATGGCTACACCTTC. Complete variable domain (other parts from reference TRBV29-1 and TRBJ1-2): SAVISQKPSRDICQRGTSLTIQCQVDSQVTMMFWYRQQPGQSLTLIATANQGSEATYESGFVIDKFPISRPNLTFSTLTVSNMSPEDSSIYLCSVVGGDNYGYTFGSGTRLTVV.

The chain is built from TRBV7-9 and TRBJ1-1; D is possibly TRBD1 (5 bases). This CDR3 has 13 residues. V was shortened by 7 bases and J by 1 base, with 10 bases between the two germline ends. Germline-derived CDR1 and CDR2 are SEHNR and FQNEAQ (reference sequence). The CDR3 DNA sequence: TGTGCCAGCAACCTGGGGGGGAACACTGAAGCTTTCTTT. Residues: CASNLGGNTEAFF.

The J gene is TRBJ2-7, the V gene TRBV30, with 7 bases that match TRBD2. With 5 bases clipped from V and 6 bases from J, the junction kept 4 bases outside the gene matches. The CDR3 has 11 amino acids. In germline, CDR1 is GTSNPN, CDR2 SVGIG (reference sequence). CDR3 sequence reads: CAWATGGEQYF. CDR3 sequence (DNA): TGTGCCTGGGCCACGGGGGGCGAGCAGTACTTC.

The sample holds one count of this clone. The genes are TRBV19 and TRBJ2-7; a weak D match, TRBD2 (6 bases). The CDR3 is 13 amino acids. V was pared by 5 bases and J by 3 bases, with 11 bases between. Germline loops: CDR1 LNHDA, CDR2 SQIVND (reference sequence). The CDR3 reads CASSYGGIYEQYF. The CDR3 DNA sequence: TGTGCCAGTAGTTATGGCGGGATCTACGAGCAGTACTTC.

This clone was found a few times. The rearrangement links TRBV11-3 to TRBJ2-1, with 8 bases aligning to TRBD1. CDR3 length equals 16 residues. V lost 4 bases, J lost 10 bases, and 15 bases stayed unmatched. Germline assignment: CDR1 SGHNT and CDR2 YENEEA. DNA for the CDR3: TGTGCCAGCAGCTCCGACAGGGGCGGCCTTTTCGGAGAGCAGTTCTTC. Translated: CASSSDRGGLFGEQFF.

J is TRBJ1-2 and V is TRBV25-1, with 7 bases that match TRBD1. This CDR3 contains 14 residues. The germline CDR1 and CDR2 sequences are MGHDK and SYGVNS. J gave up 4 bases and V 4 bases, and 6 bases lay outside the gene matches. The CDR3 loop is CASSGRTGFYGYTF. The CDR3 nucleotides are TGTGCCAGCAGTGGACGGACAGGTTTCTATGGCTACACCTTC.

The CDR3 sequence: CAINRGDLNTGELFF. In DNA form, the CDR3 reads TGTGCTATCAACAGAGGGGACTTGAACACCGGGGAGCTGTTTTTT. The rearrangement uses TRBV7-7 and TRBJ2-2; D is perhaps TRBD2 (6 bases). The CDR3 is made up of 15 amino acids. The germline gives CDR1 SSHAT, CDR2 FNYEAQ (reference sequence).

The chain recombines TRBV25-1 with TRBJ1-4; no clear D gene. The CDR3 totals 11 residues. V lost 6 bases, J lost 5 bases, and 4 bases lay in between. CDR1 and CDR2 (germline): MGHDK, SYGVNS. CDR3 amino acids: CASSPNEKLFF. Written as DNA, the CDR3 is TGTGCCAGCAGCCCCAATGAAAAACTGTTTTTT.

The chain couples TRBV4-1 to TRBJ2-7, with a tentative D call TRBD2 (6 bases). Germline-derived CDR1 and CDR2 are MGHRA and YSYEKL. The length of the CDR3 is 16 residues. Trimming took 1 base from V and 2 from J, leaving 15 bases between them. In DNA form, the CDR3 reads TGCGCCAGCAGCCAAGGGGGTGGCGGGGCGACCTACGAGCAGTACTTC. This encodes CASSQGGGGATYEQYF.

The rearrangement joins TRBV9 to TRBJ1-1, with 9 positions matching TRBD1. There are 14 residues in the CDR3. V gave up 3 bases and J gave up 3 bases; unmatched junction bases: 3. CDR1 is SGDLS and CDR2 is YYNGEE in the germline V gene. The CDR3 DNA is TGTGCCAGCAGCGCGACAGGGGGGGACACTGAAGCTTTCTTT. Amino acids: CASSATGGDTEAFF.

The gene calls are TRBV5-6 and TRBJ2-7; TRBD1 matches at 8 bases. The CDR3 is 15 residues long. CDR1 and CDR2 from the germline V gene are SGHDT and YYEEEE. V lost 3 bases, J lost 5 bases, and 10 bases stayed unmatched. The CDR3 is CASSSSRGLIDEQYF. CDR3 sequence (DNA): TGTGCCAGCAGCTCTTCCAGGGGGCTTATCGACGAGCAGTACTTC.

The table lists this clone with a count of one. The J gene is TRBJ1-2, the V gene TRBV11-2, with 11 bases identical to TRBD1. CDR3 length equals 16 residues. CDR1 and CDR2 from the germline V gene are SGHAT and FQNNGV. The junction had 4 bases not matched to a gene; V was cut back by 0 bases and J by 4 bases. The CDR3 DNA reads TGTGCCAGCAGCTTAGACTTGGGGACAGGGGGCTATGGCTACACCTTC. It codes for CASSLDLGTGGYGYTF.

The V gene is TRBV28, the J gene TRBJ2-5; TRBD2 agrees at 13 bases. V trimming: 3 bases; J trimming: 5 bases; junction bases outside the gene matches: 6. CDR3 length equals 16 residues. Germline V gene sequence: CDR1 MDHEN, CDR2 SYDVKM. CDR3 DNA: TGTGCCAGCAGTTTTGGACTAGCGGGAGCCCGGGAGACCCAGTACTTC. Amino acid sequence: CASSFGLAGARETQYF. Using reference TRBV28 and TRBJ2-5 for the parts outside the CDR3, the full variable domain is DVKVTQSSRYLVKRTGEKVFLECVQDMDHENMFWYRQDPGLGLRLIYFSYDVKMKEKGDIPEGYSVSREKKERFSLILESASTNQTSMYLCASSFGLAGARETQYFGPGTRLLVL.

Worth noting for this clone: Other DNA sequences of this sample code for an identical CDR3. The CDR3 here is CASSPGHSSYNEQFF. The CDR3 bases are TGTGCCAGCAGTCCAGGACATAGCTCCTACAATGAGCAGTTCTTC. The chain couples TRBV11-2 to TRBJ2-1; possible D gene TRBD1, 5 bases. Germline V gives CDR1 SGHAT, CDR2 FQNNGV. V was pared by 6 bases and J by 0 bases, with 12 bases between. This CDR3 is built from 15 residues. Looking up the rest from reference TRBV11-2 and TRBJ2-1 gives the full variable domain: EAGVAQSPRYKIIEKRQSVAFWCNPISGHATLYWYQQILGQGPKLLIQFQNNGVVDDSQLPKDRFSAERLKGVDSTLKIQPAKLEDSAVYLCASSPGHSSYNEQFFGPGTRLTVL.

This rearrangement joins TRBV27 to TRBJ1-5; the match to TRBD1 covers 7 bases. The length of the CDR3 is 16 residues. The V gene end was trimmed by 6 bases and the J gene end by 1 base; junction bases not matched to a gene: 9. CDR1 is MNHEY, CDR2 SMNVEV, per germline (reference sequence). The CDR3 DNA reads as TGTGCCAGCAGCCCTGGACAGGTTGTGAGCAATCAGCCCCAGCATTTT. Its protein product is CASSPGQVVSNQPQHF.

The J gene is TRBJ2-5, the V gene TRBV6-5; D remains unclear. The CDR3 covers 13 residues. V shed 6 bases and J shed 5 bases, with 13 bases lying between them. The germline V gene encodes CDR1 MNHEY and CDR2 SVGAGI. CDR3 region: CASRGQRPETQYF. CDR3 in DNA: TGTGCCAGCAGGGGTCAACGACCGGAGACCCAGTACTTC.

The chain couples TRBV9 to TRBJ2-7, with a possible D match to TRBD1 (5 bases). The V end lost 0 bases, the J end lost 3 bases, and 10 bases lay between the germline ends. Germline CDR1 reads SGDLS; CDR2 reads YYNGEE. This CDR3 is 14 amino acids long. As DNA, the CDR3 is TGTGCCAGCAGCGTAGTAAGTAGGGGCTACGAGCAGTACTTC. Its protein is CASSVVSRGYEQYF.

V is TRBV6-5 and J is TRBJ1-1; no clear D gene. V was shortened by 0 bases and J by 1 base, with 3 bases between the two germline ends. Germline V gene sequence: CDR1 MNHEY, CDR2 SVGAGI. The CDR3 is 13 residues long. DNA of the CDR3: TGTGCCAGCAGTTACTCTGCGAACACTGAAGCTTTCTTT. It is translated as CASSYSANTEAFF.

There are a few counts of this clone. The chain's CDR3 is CSVAWGQGTGELFF. CDR3 in DNA: TGCAGCGTTGCATGGGGTCAGGGAACCGGGGAGCTGTTTTTT. The chain joins TRBV29-1 to TRBJ2-2, with a weak D call TRBD1 (5 bases). The CDR3 spans 14 residues. The germline V gene encodes CDR1 SQVTM and CDR2 ANQGSEA. V lost 4 bases to trimming and J lost 5 bases, with 14 bases between them.